The sequence of this T cell receptor beta chain was determined in a study of shared clonotypes between healthy human individuals. Study information: The study used three CD4 naive, three CD4 memory, two CD8 naive and one CD8 memory plate per donor.

Per germline, CDR1 MDHEN and CDR2 SYDVKM. The CDR3 extends over 14 amino acids. Trimming shortened V by 4 bases and J by 2 bases, and 9 bases separated the two germline ends. Study findings and constraints: In contrast to clonotypes shared by all four donors, non-shared clonotypes had lower generation probabilities.

In regard to this clone: Its antigen is currently unknown.

Replicate sorted-subset PCRs were loaded with around 0.2 ug DNA, approximately 31,000 T cell genomes. The method was immunoSEQ multiplex PCR; TCRdb's version includes in-frame clones alone and lacks a portion of them. The profile shows about 610,000 clones, roughly 97% of them singletons. Division of CD4+ cells produced a CD45RA+ naive subset and a CD45RA-negative memory subset. Sequencing input: naive CD4+ T cells sorted from blood. The sample's subset: CD45RA+ positively selected. The clonotype originates from a woman between 25 and 40 years old in good health. The rearrangement links TRBV28 to TRBJ1-5; the D is unclear. CDR3 region: CASSSGGRNQPQHF. The CDR3 DNA reads as TGTGCCAGCAGTTCCGGAGGGCGCAATCAGCCCCAGCATTTT.